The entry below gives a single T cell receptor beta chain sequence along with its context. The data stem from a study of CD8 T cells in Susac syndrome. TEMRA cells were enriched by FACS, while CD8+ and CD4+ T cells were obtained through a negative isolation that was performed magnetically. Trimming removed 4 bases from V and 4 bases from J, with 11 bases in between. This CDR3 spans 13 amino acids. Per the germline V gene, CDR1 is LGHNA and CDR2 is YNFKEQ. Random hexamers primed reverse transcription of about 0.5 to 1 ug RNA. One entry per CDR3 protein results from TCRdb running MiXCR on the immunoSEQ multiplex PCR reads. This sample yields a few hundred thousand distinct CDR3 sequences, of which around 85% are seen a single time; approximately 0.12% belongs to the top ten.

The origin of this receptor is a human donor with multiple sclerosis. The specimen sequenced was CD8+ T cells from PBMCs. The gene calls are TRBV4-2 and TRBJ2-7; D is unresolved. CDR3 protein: CASSLEDEYEQYF. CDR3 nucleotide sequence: TGTGCCAGCAGCCTAGAGGACGAGTACGAGCAGTACTTC.